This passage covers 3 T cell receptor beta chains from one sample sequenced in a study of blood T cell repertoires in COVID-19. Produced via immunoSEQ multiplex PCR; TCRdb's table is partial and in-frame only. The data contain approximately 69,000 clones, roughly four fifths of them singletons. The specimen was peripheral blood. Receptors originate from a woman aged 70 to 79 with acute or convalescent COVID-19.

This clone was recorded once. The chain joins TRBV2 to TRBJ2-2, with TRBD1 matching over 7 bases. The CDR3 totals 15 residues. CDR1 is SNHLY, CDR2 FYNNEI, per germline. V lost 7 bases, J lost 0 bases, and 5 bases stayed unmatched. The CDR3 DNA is TGTGCCAGCACCCGACAGGGAGCGAACACCGGGGAGCTGTTTTTT. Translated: CASTRQGANTGELFF.

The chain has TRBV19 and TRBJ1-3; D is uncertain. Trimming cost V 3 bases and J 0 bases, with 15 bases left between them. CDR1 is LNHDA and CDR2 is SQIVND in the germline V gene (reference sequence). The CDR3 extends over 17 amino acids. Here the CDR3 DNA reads TGTGCCAGTAGTATCCGAGTTTGGGAGGACTCTGGAAACACCATATATTTT. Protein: CASSIRVWEDSGNTIYF.

The CDR3 DNA is TGTGCCAGCAGCCCAGGGAACACTGAAGCTTTCTTT. This encodes CASSPGNTEAFF. The chain joins TRBV5-6 to TRBJ1-1; D not resolved. Deletions cut 4 bases from V and 1 base from J, with 5 bases between. Germline-derived CDR1 and CDR2 are SGHDT and YYEEEE. The CDR3 has 12 amino acids.